The 5 T cell receptor beta chains given below trace back to one sample, sequenced in a study of vaccination effects on CD4 cells after COVID-19. Clones were sequenced by immunoSEQ multiplex PCR, and TCRdb holds only the in-frame ones, with some missing. Of 25,000 to 35,000 clones in the sample, roughly four fifths were seen once. No antigen is known for these receptors. After expansion with viral peptide pools in the ViraFEST assay, antigen-specific CD4+ T cells were sequenced. Subsequent to a culture period of about ten days, CD4+ T cells were isolated. Participants received two doses of either the BNT162b2 or mRNA-1273 vaccine. The source material was CD4+ T cells from PBMCs cultured with HCoV-229E spike peptides, sampled after COVID-19 vaccination. The receptor set was obtained from a human donor who received a COVID-19 vaccine.

The DNA of the CDR3 is TGCGCCAGCAGCCCGGTGGCTAGCGGGGGTACCTACGAGCAGTACTTC. Amino acid sequence: CASSPVASGGTYEQYF. V is TRBV5-1 and J is TRBJ2-7; 10 nucleotides line up with TRBD2. CDR3 size: 16 residues. Unmatched junction bases numbered 9, after V lost 4 bases and J lost 2 bases. From germline, CDR1 is SGHRS and CDR2 YFSETQ.

The chain links TRBV4-1 to TRBJ2-1; 12 bases align to TRBD2. The CDR3 covers 20 residues. From germline, CDR1 is MGHRA and CDR2 YSYEKL. The V gene end was trimmed by 1 base and the J gene end by 0 bases; junction bases not matched to a gene: 10. The CDR3 sequence is CASSQVGLAGGPSSYNEQFF. The CDR3 DNA reads TGCGCCAGCAGCCAAGTGGGTCTAGCGGGGGGGCCAAGCTCCTACAATGAGCAGTTCTTC.

CDR3 coding DNA: TGTGCCAGCAGCCAAGTCCGGGGTCTCGAGCAGTACTTC. The encoded protein is CASSQVRGLEQYF. The chain links TRBV3-1 (or the pseudogene TRBV3-2) to TRBJ2-7, with a tentative D call TRBD2 (5 bases). Trimming shortened V by 1 base and J by 6 bases, and 10 bases separated the two germline ends. The CDR3 spans 13 residues. Germline V gene sequence: CDR1 LGHDT, CDR2 YNNKEL (reference sequence).

The gene calls are TRBV6-5 and TRBJ1-5, with 7 nucleotides matching TRBD1. Trimming cost V 5 bases and J 0 bases; bases outside gene matches: 4. Germline CDR1 reads MNHEY; CDR2 reads SVGAGI. The CDR3 is made up of 15 amino acids. CDR3 in amino acids: CASSQGTVSNQPQHF. DNA for the CDR3: TGTGCCAGCAGTCAGGGGACAGTTAGCAATCAGCCCCAGCATTTT.

The chain employs TRBV5-5 and TRBJ1-5, with 7 bases lining up with TRBD1. V lost 0 bases to trimming and J lost 3 bases; unmatched junction nucleotides: 9. CDR3 size: 17 residues. Per the germline V gene, CDR1 is SGHKS and CDR2 is YYEKEE (reference sequence). The CDR3 sequence is CASSLEVTGVLNQPQHF. For the CDR3, the DNA is TGTGCCAGCAGCTTGGAGGTAACAGGGGTGCTCAATCAGCCCCAGCATTTT.